The rows below give T cell receptor beta chains drawn from one sample of a study of shared clonotypes between healthy human individuals. Here immunoSEQ multiplex PCR was the method, and the copy in TCRdb shows in-frame clones only, minus some. Counted here are 740,000 or so clones, less than 80% occurring once; the ten biggest clones make up around 2%. The specimen sequenced was memory CD4+ T cells sorted from blood. Receptors were obtained from a woman in her 30s in good health. Each CDR3 is given with its conserved first and last residue. D genes are given only for firm matches. Only part of the rows carry a size: once, few, many, or a class if the clone is expanded.

TRBV4-1,.,.,TRBJ1-3,TGCGCCAGCAGCCAAGAAGTCAGAAACTCTGGAAACACCATATATTTT,CASSQEVRNSGNTIYF
TRBV6-5,TRBD2,many,TRBJ2-7,TGTGCCAGCACCGTCCTTACTGGGAGGGTGTACGAGCAGTACTTC,CASTVLTGRVYEQYF
TRBV28,.,.,TRBJ1-2,TGTGCCAGCAGTTCGCAGTATGGCTACACCTTC,CASSSQYGYTF
TRBV6-5,.,.,TRBJ2-2,TGTGCCAGCAGTTATGGACAGTTCACCGGGGAGCTGTTTTTT,CASSYGQFTGELFF
TRBV5-6,.,.,TRBJ2-6,TGTGCCAGCAGCCGGGGACAACTCTCCTGGACCTCTGGGGCCAACGTCCTGACTTTC,CASSRGQLSWTSGANVLTF
TRBV5-1,.,.,TRBJ2-7,TGCGCCAGCAGCGCAGGACAGTTATCCTACGAGCAGTACTTC,CASSAGQLSYEQYF
TRBV5-1,TRBD2,.,TRBJ2-7,TGCGCCAGCAGCTTGCGGGGACTAGCGGGAGACGAGCAGTACTTC,CASSLRGLAGDEQYF
TRBV2,.,few,TRBJ2-5,TGTGCCAGCACCCCGGACAGACAAGAGACCCAGTACTTC,CASTPDRQETQYF
TRBV4-1,TRBD2,.,TRBJ2-2,TGCGCCAGCAGCCATTTGACTAGCGGGAGGGCCGGAGGGGAGCTGTTTTTT,CASSHLTSGRAGGELFF
TRBV19,.,.,TRBJ2-1,TGTGCCAGTAGTATCGGACGTAATTGGGACAATGAGCAGTTCTTC,CASSIGRNWDNEQFF
TRBV25-1,.,.,TRBJ2-1,TGTGCCAGCAGTGACCGATTGGACCGAGAAGGGGACAATGAGCAGTTCTTC,CASSDRLDREGDNEQFF
TRBV19,.,.,TRBJ1-2,TGTGCCAGTAGCTGGGCCGTTTGGTATGGCTACACCTTC,CASSWAVWYGYTF
TRBV18,TRBD2,once,TRBJ2-1,TGTGCCAGCTCACCAATAGCGGGACGGCAGTTCTTC,CASSPIAGRQFF
TRBV20-1,.,.,TRBJ2-3,TGCAGTGCGAACAGCCAGGGGACGCAGTATTTT,CSANSQGTQYF
TRBV5-4,.,.,TRBJ1-1,TGTGCCAGCAGCTTGGGAGGGAGGGTCAACACTGAAGCTTTCTTT,CASSLGGRVNTEAFF
TRBV29-1,.,.,TRBJ1-5,TGCAGCGTTGGGGGTGGGGGCAATCAGCCCCAGCATTTT,CSVGGGGNQPQHF
TRBV6-6,.,.,TRBJ2-7,TGTGCCAGCAGTGACTGGACAGCCACCTACGAGCAGTACTTC,CASSDWTATYEQYF
TRBV19,TRBD2,.,TRBJ2-2,TGTGCCAGTAGAGTACTAGCGGGAGGGCCCGGGGAGCTGTTTTTT,CASRVLAGGPGELFF
TRBV2,.,.,TRBJ2-6,TGTGCCAGCAGGCCCGGGACGGGCTCTGGGGCCAACGTCCTGACTTTC,CASRPGTGSGANVLTF
TRBV19,.,.,TRBJ2-2,TGTGCCAGTAGTTCACAGGGCGACGGGGAGCTGTTTTTT,CASSSQGDGELFF
TRBV19,.,few,TRBJ2-3,TGTGCCAGTAGTGCCGAACAATTCACAGATACGCAGTATTTT,CASSAEQFTDTQYF
TRBV28,.,.,TRBJ1-1,TGTGCCAGCAGTTTATACCACTTATTGAACACTGAAGCTTTCTTT,CASSLYHLLNTEAFF
TRBV5-1,.,.,TRBJ1-1,TGCGCCAGCAGCAAACTCCCCGGGATAAACAGAAACACTGAAGCTTTCTTT,CASSKLPGINRNTEAFF
TRBV5-1,.,.,TRBJ2-1,TGCGCCAGCAGTAAAGGAGACGCATTTGAGAATGAGCAGTTCTTC,CASSKGDAFENEQFF
TRBV6-1,.,.,TRBJ1-1,TGTGCCAGCAGTGAAGAGTGGGGGAACACTGAAGCTTTCTTT,CASSEEWGNTEAFF
TRBV7-2,.,.,TRBJ2-1,TGTGCCAGCAGACTTGGGATAAGCTCCTACAATGAGCAGTTCTTC,CASRLGISSYNEQFF
TRBV6-1,.,.,TRBJ1-5,TGTGCCAGCAGTGAATGGGGTGGCAATCAGCCCCAGCATTTT,CASSEWGGNQPQHF
TRBV5-4,TRBD2,few,TRBJ2-7,TGTGCCAGCAGCTTGGGGGCTAGCGGGAGAGTCTACGAGCAGTACTTC,CASSLGASGRVYEQYF
TRBV28,TRBD1,.,TRBJ1-3,TGTGCCAGCAGTTCCAGGGGGACAGGGATTATCGGAAACACCATATATTTT,CASSSRGTGIIGNTIYF
TRBV2,.,.,TRBJ1-2,TGTGCCAGCAGTGGGGGGACACCTTATGGCTACACCTTC,CASSGGTPYGYTF
TRBV27,TRBD1,few,TRBJ1-2,TGTGCCAGCAGTGCTCCAGGGGGCGCGGGGGGCTACACCTTC,CASSAPGGAGGYTF
TRBV5-1,.,.,TRBJ2-7,TGCGCCAGCAGCCCGGACAGTACCCTCTCCTACGAGCAGTACTTC,CASSPDSTLSYEQYF
TRBV27,.,.,TRBJ1-1,TGTGCCAGCAGTTTAAAGGGCAGGATAACTGAAGCTTTCTTT,CASSLKGRITEAFF
TRBV28,.,.,TRBJ1-4,TGTGCCAGCAGGCCACGGTCGTGGGGAACAACTAATGAAAAACTGTTTTTT,CASRPRSWGTTNEKLFF
TRBV27,.,.,TRBJ2-3,TGTGCCAGCAGTACTCCGACTCGGTCAAGGACAGATACGCAGTATTTT,CASSTPTRSRTDTQYF
TRBV21-1,.,.,TRBJ2-2,TGTGCCAGCAGCAAGTTCGGGGAAACCCCGCCGGGGGAGCTGTTTTTT,CASSKFGETPPGELFF
TRBV27,TRBD1,few,TRBJ1-1,TGTGCCAGCAGAAAAACAGGGGGCGCGGGCACTGAAGCTTTCTTT,CASRKTGGAGTEAFF
TRBV18,.,.,TRBJ2-1,TGTGCCAGCTCATCACTAGTGAGTGAGCAGTTCTTC,CASSSLVSEQFF
TRBV7-9,TRBD2,.,TRBJ2-3,TGTGCCAGCAGCTCTCCACTAGCGCAGAGCACAGATACGCAGTATTTT,CASSSPLAQSTDTQYF
TRBV4-1,TRBD2,.,TRBJ2-5,TGCGCCAGCAGCCAGGGTGGGACTACCAAGTGGGAGACCCAGTACTTC,CASSQGGTTKWETQYF
TRBV11-2,.,.,TRBJ2-1,TGTGCCAGCAGCTTAAATACACCGGGACTTAGTTACAATGAGCAGTTCTTC,CASSLNTPGLSYNEQFF
TRBV2,.,.,TRBJ1-2,TGTGCCAGCAGTGGTACGGGGCTCAGAGGCTACACCTTC,CASSGTGLRGYTF
TRBV19,.,once,TRBJ2-5,TGTGCCAGTAGTGCGTTCGGTAATCAAGAGACCCAGTACTTC,CASSAFGNQETQYF
TRBV28,TRBD1,few,TRBJ1-4,TGTGCCAGCAGTTTAGGACAGGGGGCATTCAATGAAAAACTGTTTTTT,CASSLGQGAFNEKLFF
TRBV2,TRBD1,.,TRBJ2-7,TGTGCCAGCAGAGCCGGGACAGTCCTCTACGAGCAGTACTTC,CASRAGTVLYEQYF
TRBV6-5,.,.,TRBJ2-3,TGTGCCAGCAGTTACTACTACCCAGAGGGGGATACGCAGTATTTT,CASSYYYPEGDTQYF
TRBV6-1,.,.,TRBJ2-3,TGTGCCAGCATCACCGCATTCACAGATACGCAGTATTTT,CASITAFTDTQYF
TRBV11-3,TRBD2,.,TRBJ2-3,TGTGCCAGCAGCTTGGGCGGGGGATCGGATACGCAGTATTTT,CASSLGGGSDTQYF
TRBV19,.,.,TRBJ2-2,TGTGCCAGTAGTACAGAAAAGCTAGGGTTCCCCGGGGAGCTGTTTTTT,CASSTEKLGFPGELFF
TRBV6-5,TRBD2,.,TRBJ2-2,TGTGCCAGCAGTTACTCGCGGGAGGCTAACACCGGGGAGCTGTTTTTT,CASSYSREANTGELFF
TRBV5-4,TRBD2,.,TRBJ2-2,TGTGCCAGCAGCCCCCAAGTAAGCGGGAGTGTAAGCACCGGGGAGCTGTTTTTT,CASSPQVSGSVSTGELFF
TRBV30,TRBD1,.,TRBJ1-1,TGTGCGTCCCGGGACAGGGAAGCTTTCTTT,CASRDREAFF